Listed below are T cell receptor beta chains from one sample, sequenced in a study of post-analysis software for immune sequencing data. MiXCR, applied by TCRdb to the PCR reads, yields one record per CDR3 protein. The sample lists under 200,000 distinct CDR3 sequences; 29% were seen once. Sequenced input: blood. These receptors were obtained from a girl between 2 and 17 years old with multiple sclerosis. CDR3s include the opening cysteine and the closing phenylalanine or tryptophan. The D gene is left open where the match is weak. Not all rows give a size; the values are once, few, many and, for expanded clones, a class.

cdr3_aa cdr3_nt d_call clone_size j_call v_call
CASSARVLETQYF TGTGCCAGCAGCGCCAGGGTTTTGGAGACCCAGTACTTC NA NA TRBJ2-5 TRBV7-2
CASMGTGVNTDTQYF TGTGCCAGTATGGGGACAGGGGTGAACACAGATACGCAGTATTTT TRBD1 few TRBJ2-3 TRBV6-6
CATSRQGAQETQYF TGTGCCACCAGCAGACAGGGAGCCCAAGAGACCCAGTACTTC NA few TRBJ2-5 TRBV15
CASSSTVLEQYF TGCGCCAGCAGCTCGACCGTTTTGGAGCAGTACTTC NA many TRBJ2-7 TRBV5-1
CASSFGQGLHNEQFF TGTGCCAGCAGCTTTGGGCAGGGGCTTCACAATGAGCAGTTCTTC NA many TRBJ2-1 TRBV7-9
CASSQIGTRGDYGYTF TGCGCCAGCAGCCAAATCGGGACACGGGGGGACTATGGCTACACCTTC NA many TRBJ1-2 TRBV4-1
CASSAQWSSYEQYF TGTGCCAGCAGTGCCCAGTGGAGCTCCTACGAGCAGTACTTC NA many TRBJ2-7 TRBV5-5
CSAQMRRWQYF TGCAGTGCTCAAATGAGACGGTGGCAGTACTTC NA many TRBJ2-7 TRBV20-1
CASSFGGQSSYNEQFF TGTGCCAGCAGCTTTGGGGGGCAGAGCTCCTACAATGAGCAGTTCTTC NA NA TRBJ2-1 TRBV11-3
CASSFGGGQATDTQYF TGTGCCAGCAGTTTCGGCGGGGGACAGGCGACAGATACGCAGTATTTT NA few TRBJ2-3 TRBV12-3/TRBV12-4
CASSHPGSPIDNSPLHF TGTGCCAGCAGCCACCCAGGTTCCCCCATCGACAATTCACCCCTCCACTTT NA few TRBJ1-6 TRBV3-1
CSGRQPGAQYF TGCAGTGGGCGGCAGCCTGGGGCCCAGTACTTC NA once TRBJ2-5 TRBV29-1
CASSHLTASSYNEQFF TGTGCCAGCAGCCACCTGACGGCGAGCTCCTACAATGAGCAGTTCTTC NA NA TRBJ2-1 TRBV7-8